This TCR beta chain is from a study of blood T cell repertoires in COVID-19. Overall study context: Samples came from the United States, Italy and Spain, spanning acute and convalescent COVID-19. PBMCs, B-cell-depleted T cells, or T cells were the source of the cDNA or gDNA that made up the material.

In the original analysis: Amplified reference gene primers provided the basis for estimating nucleated cell counts. Clones were read by immunoSEQ multiplex PCR, and TCRdb kept only the in-frame ones, dropping some. The V and J calls and clone size are taken from that table; D and trimming were inferred from the DNA. Of 130,000 or so clones listed, about 77% are singletons. Germline CDR1 reads MNHNS; CDR2 reads SASEGT. This CDR3 region has 14 residues. A remark on this clone: Its ends do not fully match the called genes, so a read error is possible. Other DNA sequences in the same sample also yield this CDR3.

The chain couples TRBV6-1 to TRBJ2-2, with TRBD1 as a possible D gene (5 bases). The TCR originated in a man older than 75 with acute or convalescent COVID-19. The source material was peripheral blood. The CDR3 DNA sequence: TGCGCCAGCAGTGAAGGGGCAGACACCGGGGAGCTGTTTTTT. Translation: CASSEGADTGELFF.